The next 5 T cell receptor beta chains were all read from a single sample in a study of T cells in localized non-small cell lung cancer. Sequenced by immunoSEQ multiplex PCR; TCRdb stores in-frame clones only, minus some. This sample carries 40,000 to 65,000 clones, roughly 83% of them seen once, and the ten largest clones take roughly a sixth. This specimen consisted of peripheral blood mononuclear cells, obtained before any cancer treatment. The receptors were sampled from a man aged 40-75 years with stage III lung adenocarcinoma.

This clone is categorized as medium-sized. The J gene is TRBJ1-1, the V gene TRBV30; no clear D. V was trimmed by 2 bases and J by 1 base, leaving 11 bases between them. Looked up from germline, CDR1 is GTSNPN and CDR2 is SVGIG (reference sequence). This CDR3 spans 14 amino acids. This chain's CDR3 is CAWSLTTGNTEAFF. CDR3 nucleotides: TGTGCCTGGAGTCTGACGACGGGGAACACTGAAGCTTTCTTT.

V is TRBV14 and J is TRBJ2-3; 12 positions agree with TRBD2. Trimming removed 4 bases from V and 2 bases from J; junction bases left unmatched: 4. Germline V gives CDR1 SGHDN, CDR2 FVKESK. CDR3 length: 16 amino acids. This CDR3 is CASSLLAGGDTDTQYF. The CDR3 coding sequence is TGTGCCAGCAGCCTGCTAGCGGGAGGGGACACAGATACGCAGTATTTT.

The CDR3 DNA reads as TGTGCCATCAGTCCTGCATCGGACAGTCGGGGCACTGAAGCTTTCTTT. As protein: CAISPASDSRGTEAFF. The chain recombines TRBV10-3 with TRBJ1-1; a possible D gene is TRBD1 (6 bases). V was trimmed by 5 bases and J by 4 bases, leaving 20 bases between them. The germline CDR1 and CDR2 sequences are ENHRY and SYGVKD. The CDR3 is 16 residues long.

This sequence joins TRBV6-6 and TRBJ1-6, with a weak D call TRBD1 (6 bases). V lost 8 bases and J 5 bases, leaving 13 bases between the germline ends. The CDR3 length is 14 residues. Per the germline V gene, CDR1 is MNHNY and CDR2 is SVGAGI (reference sequence). The CDR3 coding sequence is TGTGCCAGCCTCCGGGACACAGATAATTCACCCCTCCACTTT. Protein: CASLRDTDNSPLHF.

The rearrangement joins TRBV2 to TRBJ2-5; 12 nucleotides agree with TRBD2. CDR1 and CDR2 (germline): SNHLY, FYNNEI. V lost 6 bases, J lost 13 bases, and 18 bases stayed unmatched. The CDR3 has 16 amino acids. DNA of the CDR3: TGTGCCAGCAGGTCGACTAGCGGGGGAACCAGACAAGAGATGTACTTC. It codes for CASRSTSGGTRQEMYF.